One and the same sample provided the 9 T cell receptor beta chains below, sequenced in a study of blood T cells in healthy people across ages (dated by TCRdb to the mid-2010s). The protocol used for the library was 5' RACE. Sequencing was performed on an Illumina HiSeq 2500. A second roughly 6 to 12 cycle PCR used a sample-barcoded 5' primer and a J-beta primer mix. The public reads were quality trimmed at Q25 with fastp and then assembled into clones with MiXCR by TCRdb, keeping productive beta chains. A single entry per CDR3 protein holds the most common genes and DNA from its merged rows. The sample contains approximately 760,000 distinct CDR3 sequences, roughly 25% of them found a single time. The ten largest clones capture 9.4% of the sample. This same sample was also part of a study on T cells of mothers and their children.

Source material: blood. The receptors originated from a boy aged 10-17 years in good health.

This clonotype was picked up a small number of times. The chain carries TRBV12-3 or TRBV12-4 and TRBJ1-1; unclear D gene. Trimming removed 0 bases at V and 8 bases at J, with 10 bases between. This CDR3 is 13 amino acids long. CDR3 amino acids: CASSLAHSLEAFF. The CDR3, as DNA: TGTGCCAGCAGTTTAGCGCACAGCCTCGAAGCTTTCTTT.

The V and J genes are TRBV7-2 and TRBJ2-1, with 7 bases identical to TRBD1. The ends lost 6 bases at V and 5 bases at J; junction bases unmatched: 4. Germline CDR1 and CDR2: SGHTA and FQGNSA. The CDR3 totals 13 residues. CDR3 in amino acids: CASSAGTDNEQFF. CDR3 nucleotides: TGTGCCAGCAGTGCAGGGACAGACAATGAGCAGTTCTTC. The full variable domain, in which reference TRBV7-2 and TRBJ2-1 provide the parts outside the CDR3, is GAGVSQSPSNKVTEKGKDVELRCDPISGHTALYWYRQSLGQGLEFLIYFQGNSAPDKSGLPSDRFSAERTGGSVSTLTIQRTQQEDSAVYLCASSAGTDNEQFFGPGTRLTVL.

The chain joins TRBV7-3 to TRBJ1-1, with a weak D call TRBD1 (5 bases). Looked up from germline, CDR1 is SGHTA and CDR2 is FQGTGA. The CDR3 totals 16 residues. Trimming took 5 bases from V and 6 from J, leaving 22 bases between them. CDR3 protein: CASSHRTGVINSEAFF. In DNA, the CDR3 is TGTGCCAGCAGCCACCGTACGGGGGTAATAAACTCTGAAGCTTTCTTT.

The rearrangement joins TRBV7-2 to TRBJ2-3; TRBD1 is a possible D gene (6 bases). This CDR3 region has 16 residues. V lost 5 bases, J lost 2 bases, and 17 bases lay in between. Germline lookup yields CDR1 SGHTA and CDR2 FQGNSA. The CDR3 is CASSQGGRGFTDTQYF. DNA for the CDR3: TGTGCCAGCAGCCAAGGGGGACGGGGATTCACAGATACGCAGTATTTT.

Only a few counts were recorded for this clonotype. This chain connects TRBV14 to TRBJ2-1; D gene unclear. V was trimmed by 5 bases and J by 6 bases, leaving 14 bases between them. CDR3 length equals 14 residues. CDR1 and CDR2 (germline): SGHDN, FVKESK. CDR3 sequence reads: CASSSWQVANEQFF. CDR3 bases: TGTGCCAGCAGCTCATGGCAGGTGGCCAATGAGCAGTTCTTC.

This clonotype was detected a few times. The V and J genes are TRBV3-1 and TRBJ2-1, with 8 bases aligning to TRBD1. The germline gives CDR1 LGHDT, CDR2 YNNKEL (reference sequence). V trimming: 4 bases; J trimming: 7 bases; junction bases outside the gene matches: 6. The CDR3 length is 14 residues. The CDR3 DNA reads as TGTGCCAGCAGCCCCAGGGGGCTTAGGAATGAGCAGTTCTTC. Translation gives CASSPRGLRNEQFF.

This clonotype was counted between two and nine times. V is TRBV27 and J is TRBJ2-5; TRBD1 or TRBD2 may be the D gene (5 bases each). Trimming took off 5 bases at V and 5 bases at J, with 15 bases between the two ends. The CDR3 runs to 14 residues. Germline V lookup: CDR1 MNHEY, CDR2 SMNVEV (reference sequence). The CDR3 spells CASSPRGWGETQYF. The CDR3 DNA reads TGTGCCAGCAGTCCAAGGGGTTGGGGGGAGACCCAGTACTTC.

This clonotype was detected a few times. One end of the junction does not line up with germline, which may come from a read error. The CDR3 bases are TGTGCCAGCAATTATCTTAGCTGGGCCAAAAACATTCAGTACTTC. As protein: CASNYLSWAKNIQYF. The chain is built from TRBV6-9 and TRBJ2-4, with D hard to call. Per germline, CDR1 MNHGY and CDR2 SVAAGI. The CDR3 length is 15 residues.

The V gene is TRBV29-1, the J gene TRBJ2-3, with D possibly TRBD2 on 5 matching bases. This CDR3 region has 15 residues. Trimming removed 4 bases at V and 5 bases at J, with 19 bases between. The germline gives CDR1 SQVTM, CDR2 ANQGSEA. The DNA of the CDR3 is TGCAGCGTTGTCAGCGGAACTCAGGTTCAAGATACGCAGTATTTT. Translation: CSVVSGTQVQDTQYF.